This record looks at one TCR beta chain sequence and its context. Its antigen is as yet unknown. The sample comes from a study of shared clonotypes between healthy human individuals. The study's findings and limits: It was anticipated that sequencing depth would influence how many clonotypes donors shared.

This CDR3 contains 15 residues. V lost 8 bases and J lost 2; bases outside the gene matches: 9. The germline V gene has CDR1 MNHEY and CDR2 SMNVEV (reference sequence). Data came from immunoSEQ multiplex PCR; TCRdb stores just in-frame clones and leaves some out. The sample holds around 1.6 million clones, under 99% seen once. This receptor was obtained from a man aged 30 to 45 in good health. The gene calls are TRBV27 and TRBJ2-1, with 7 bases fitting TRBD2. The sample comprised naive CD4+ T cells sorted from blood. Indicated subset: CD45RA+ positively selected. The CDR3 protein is CASLSQRDAYNEQFF. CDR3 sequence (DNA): TGTGCCAGCCTCTCACAGCGGGACGCCTACAATGAGCAGTTCTTC.